One and the same sample provided the 6 T cell receptor beta chains below, sequenced in a study of OX40 agonist ivuxolimab in advanced cancers. Some clones are missing from TCRdb's copy, which holds only in-frame ones; the method was immunoSEQ multiplex PCR. The table lists roughly 57,000 clones, around 87% of them singletons. This sample comprised CD4+ or CD8+ T cells sorted from blood, obtained in a trial of the OX40 agonist ivuxolimab. The origin of the receptors is an adult with an advanced solid tumor such as melanoma, head and neck, liver or kidney cancer.

The chain recombines TRBV27 with TRBJ1-4; unclear D gene. The CDR3 has 15 residues. V lost 1 base and J lost 5, with 11 bases in between. Germline CDR1 is MNHEY and CDR2 is SMNVEV (reference sequence). CDR3 residues: CASSLFRNGNEKLFF. The CDR3 region has the DNA TGTGCCAGCAGTTTATTTCGTAACGGGAATGAAAAACTGTTTTTT.

The V and J genes are TRBV5-1 and TRBJ2-1; TRBD2 matches 9 bases. The V and J ends lost 4 bases and 10 bases, in that order; junction bases with no gene match: 18. This CDR3 contains 17 residues. Germline V lookup: CDR1 SGHRS, CDR2 YFSETQ. DNA for the CDR3: TGCGCCAGCAGCCCCCTCATTGTGGTAGCGGGAGTTGAAGAGCAGTTCTTC. Translated: CASSPLIVVAGVEEQFF. The full variable domain, in which reference TRBV5-1 and TRBJ2-1 provide the parts outside the CDR3, is KAGVTQTPRYLIKTRGQQVTLSCSPISGHRSVSWYQQTPGQGLQFLFEYFSETQRNKGNFPGRFSGRQFSNSRSEMNVSTLELGDSALYLCASSPLIVVAGVEEQFFGPGTRLTVL.

In its sample, this clone was seen many times. J is TRBJ2-5 and V is TRBV10-2; the match to TRBD1 covers 10 bases. The length of the CDR3 is 13 residues. Trimming cost V 8 bases and J 3 bases; bases outside gene matches: 3. CDR1 and CDR2 from the germline V gene are WSHSY and SAAADI. CDR3 sequence (DNA): TGCGCCAGCGGAGGGACAGGGGAAGAGACCCAGTACTTC. Residues: CASGGTGEETQYF.

This rearrangement joins TRBV18 to TRBJ2-2, with D possibly TRBD2 on 6 matching bases. This CDR3 spans 18 amino acids. CDR1 is KGHSH, CDR2 LQKENI, per germline. V lost 2 bases and J lost 5, with 21 bases in between. The CDR3 bases are TGTGCCAGCTCACCAATGCAGGCGGGATTAGGTGTTACCGGGGAGCTGTTTTTT. Translating gives CASSPMQAGLGVTGELFF.

The chain couples TRBV5-1 to TRBJ1-6; D is unclear. Germline V gives CDR1 SGHRS, CDR2 YFSETQ. Trimming shortened V by 1 base and J by 5 bases, and 4 bases separated the two germline ends. The CDR3 is 13 amino acids. The CDR3 loop reads CASSLTDNSPLHF. In DNA form, the CDR3 reads TGCGCCAGCAGCTTGACAGATAATTCACCCCTCCACTTT.

V gene TRBV21-1 combines with J gene TRBJ2-5. TRBV21-1 counts as a pseudogene. The CDR3 loop spans 10 amino acids. The CDR3, as DNA: TGTGCCAGCAGCAAAGAGACCCAGTACTTC. Its translation: CASSKETQYF.